The sample holds one count of the clone carrying this T cell receptor (beta chain). The junction had 1 base not matched to a gene; V was cut back by 2 bases and J by 1 base. From germline, CDR1 is MNHEY and CDR2 SVGAGI. The CDR3 consists of 14 residues. The data stem from a study of blood T cell repertoires in COVID-19. Study summary: The study drew acute and convalescent COVID-19 samples from the United States, Italy and Spain. From T cells, B-cell-depleted T cells, or PBMCs came the material, which was cDNA or gDNA.

As processed by the authors: Estimation of nucleated cell counts relied on the amplification of reference gene primers. Sequencing used immunoSEQ multiplex PCR; TCRdb keeps in-frame clones, though not all of them. V, J and clone size were drawn from that table, and D and trimming were deduced from the DNA. The table shows about 45,000 clones, with about 90% occurring only once. The sample comprised peripheral blood. This TCR was sampled from an elderly woman with active COVID-19. The chain is built from TRBV6-5 and TRBJ1-1, with 7 bases that match TRBD1. DNA for the CDR3: TGTGCCAGCAGTTACGGGACAGCGAACACTGAAGCTTTCTTT. Encoded protein: CASSYGTANTEAFF.